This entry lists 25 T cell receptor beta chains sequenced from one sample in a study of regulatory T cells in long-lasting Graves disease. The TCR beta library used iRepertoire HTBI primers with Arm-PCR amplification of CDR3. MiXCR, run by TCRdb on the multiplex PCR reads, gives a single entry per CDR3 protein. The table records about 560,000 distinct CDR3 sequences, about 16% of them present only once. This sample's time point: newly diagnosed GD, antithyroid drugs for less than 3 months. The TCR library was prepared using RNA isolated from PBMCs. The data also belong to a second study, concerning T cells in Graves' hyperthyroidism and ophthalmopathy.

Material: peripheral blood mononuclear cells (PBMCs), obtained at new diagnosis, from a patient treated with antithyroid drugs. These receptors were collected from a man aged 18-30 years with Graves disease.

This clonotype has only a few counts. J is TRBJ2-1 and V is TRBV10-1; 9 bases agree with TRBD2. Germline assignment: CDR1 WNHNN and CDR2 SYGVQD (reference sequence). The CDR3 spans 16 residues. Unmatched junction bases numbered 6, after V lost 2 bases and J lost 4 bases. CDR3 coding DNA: TGCGCCAGCAGTGAGAGGATTAGCGGGAGTTACAATGAGCAGTTCTTC. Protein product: CASSERISGSYNEQFF.

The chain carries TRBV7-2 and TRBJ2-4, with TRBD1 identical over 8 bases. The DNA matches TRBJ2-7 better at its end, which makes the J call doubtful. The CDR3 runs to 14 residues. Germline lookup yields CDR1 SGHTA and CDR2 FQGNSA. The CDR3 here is CASSRGQGQYEQYF. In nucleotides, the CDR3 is TGTGCCAGCAGCCGAGGACAGGGCCAATACGAGCAGTACTTC.

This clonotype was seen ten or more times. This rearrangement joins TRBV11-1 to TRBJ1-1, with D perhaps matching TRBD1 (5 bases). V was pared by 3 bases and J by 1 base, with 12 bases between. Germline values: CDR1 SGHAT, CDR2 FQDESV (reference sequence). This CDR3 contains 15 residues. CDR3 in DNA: TGTGCCAGCAGCTTGAGCAGGGCAAAGAACACTGAAGCTTTCTTT. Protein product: CASSLSRAKNTEAFF. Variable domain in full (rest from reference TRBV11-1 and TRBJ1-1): EAEVAQSPRYKITEKSQAVAFWCDPISGHATLYWYRQILGQGPELLVQFQDESVVDDSQLPKDRFSAERLKGVDSTLKIQPAELGDSAMYLCASSLSRAKNTEAFFGQGTRLTVV.

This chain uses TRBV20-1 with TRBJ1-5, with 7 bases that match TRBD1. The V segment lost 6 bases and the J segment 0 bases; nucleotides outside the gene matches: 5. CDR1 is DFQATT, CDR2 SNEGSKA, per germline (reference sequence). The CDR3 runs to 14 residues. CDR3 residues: CSADRDNSNQPQHF. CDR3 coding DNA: TGCAGTGCCGACAGGGACAATAGCAATCAGCCCCAGCATTTT.

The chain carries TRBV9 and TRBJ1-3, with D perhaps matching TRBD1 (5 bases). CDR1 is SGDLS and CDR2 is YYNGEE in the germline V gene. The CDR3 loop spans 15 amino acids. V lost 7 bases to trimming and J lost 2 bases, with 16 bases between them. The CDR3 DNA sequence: TGTGCCAGCGGACATCTACGAGGTGCTGGAAACACCATATATTTT. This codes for CASGHLRGAGNTIYF.

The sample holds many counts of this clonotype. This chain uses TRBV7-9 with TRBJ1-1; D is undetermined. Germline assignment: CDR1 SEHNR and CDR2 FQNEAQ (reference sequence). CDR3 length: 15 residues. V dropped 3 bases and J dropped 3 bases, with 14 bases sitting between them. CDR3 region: CASSFPPYPDTEAFF. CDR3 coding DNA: TGTGCCAGCAGCTTCCCCCCCTATCCCGACACTGAAGCTTTCTTT.

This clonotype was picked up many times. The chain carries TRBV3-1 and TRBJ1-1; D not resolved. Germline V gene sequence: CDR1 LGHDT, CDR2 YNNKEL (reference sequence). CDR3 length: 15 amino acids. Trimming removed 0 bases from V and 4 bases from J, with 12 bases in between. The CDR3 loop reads CASSQDGGRVTEAFF. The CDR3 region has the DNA TGTGCCAGCAGCCAAGATGGAGGGAGGGTCACTGAAGCTTTCTTT.

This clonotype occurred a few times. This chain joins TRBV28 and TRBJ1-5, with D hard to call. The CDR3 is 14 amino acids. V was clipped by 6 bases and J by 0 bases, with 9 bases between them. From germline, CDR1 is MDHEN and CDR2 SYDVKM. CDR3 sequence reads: CASRRENSNQPQHF. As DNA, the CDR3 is TGTGCCAGCAGACGCGAGAATAGCAATCAGCCCCAGCATTTT.

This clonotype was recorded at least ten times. In nucleotides, the CDR3 is TGCGCCAGCAGCTTCGGAACGCTGAACACTGAAGCTTTCTTT. It translates to CASSFGTLNTEAFF. This chain joins TRBV5-1 and TRBJ1-1; D remains unclear. Germline-derived CDR1 and CDR2 are SGHRS and YFSETQ. The CDR3 is made up of 14 amino acids. The germline V and J ends were trimmed by 2 bases and 0 bases, with 8 bases remaining between them.

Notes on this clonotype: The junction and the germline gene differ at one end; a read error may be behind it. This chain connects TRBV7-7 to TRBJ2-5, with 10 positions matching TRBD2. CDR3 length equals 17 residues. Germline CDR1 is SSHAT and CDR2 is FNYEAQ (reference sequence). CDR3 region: CASSLESLGTSEQTQYF. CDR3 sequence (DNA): TGTGCTAGCAGCTTAGAAAGTCTCGGGACTAGCGAACAGACCCAGTACTTC.

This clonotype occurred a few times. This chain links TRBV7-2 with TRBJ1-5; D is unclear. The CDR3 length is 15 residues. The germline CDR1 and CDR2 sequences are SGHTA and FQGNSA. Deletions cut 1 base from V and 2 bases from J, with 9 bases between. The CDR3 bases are TGTGCCAGCAGCTTAGGGGAGTGGGGCAATCAGCCCCAGCATTTT. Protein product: CASSLGEWGNQPQHF.

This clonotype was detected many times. The CDR3 loop is CASSPWGFAYEQYF. As DNA, the CDR3 is TGTGCCAGCAGCCCCTGGGGCTTCGCCTACGAGCAGTACTTC. This sequence joins TRBV11-2 and TRBJ2-7; TRBD1 is a possible D gene (5 bases). CDR1 SGHAT and CDR2 FQNNGV come from the germline V gene. CDR3 size: 14 residues. V gave up 5 bases and J gave up 2 bases, with 13 bases separating them.

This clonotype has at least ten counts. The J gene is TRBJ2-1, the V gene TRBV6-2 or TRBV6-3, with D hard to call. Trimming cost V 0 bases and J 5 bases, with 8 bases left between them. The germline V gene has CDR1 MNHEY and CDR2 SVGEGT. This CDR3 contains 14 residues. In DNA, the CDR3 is TGTGCCAGCAGTTACTCGAAGGAAAACAATGAGCAGTTCTTC. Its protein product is CASSYSKENNEQFF.

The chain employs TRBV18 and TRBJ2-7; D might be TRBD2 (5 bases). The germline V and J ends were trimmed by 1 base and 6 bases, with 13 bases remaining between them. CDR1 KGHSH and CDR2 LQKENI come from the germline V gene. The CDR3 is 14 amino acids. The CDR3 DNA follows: TGTGCCAGCTCACCACTAACTAGGGCGGGCGAGCAGTACTTC. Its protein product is CASSPLTRAGEQYF.

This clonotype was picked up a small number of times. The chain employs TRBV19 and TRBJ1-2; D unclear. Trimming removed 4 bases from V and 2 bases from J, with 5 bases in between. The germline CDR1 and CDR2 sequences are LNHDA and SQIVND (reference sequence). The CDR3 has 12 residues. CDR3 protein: CASSNENYGYTF. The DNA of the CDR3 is TGTGCCAGTAGTAATGAAAACTATGGCTACACCTTC.

The CDR3 here is CASSLDPGAYGYTF. The CDR3 nucleotides are TGTGCCAGCAGCTTAGATCCAGGGGCTTATGGCTACACCTTC. The chain joins TRBV7-2 to TRBJ1-2; D is perhaps TRBD1 (6 bases). The V end was cut by 1 base, the J end by 5 bases, with 11 bases between. CDR1 is SGHTA and CDR2 is FQGNSA in the germline V gene. The CDR3 is 14 residues long.

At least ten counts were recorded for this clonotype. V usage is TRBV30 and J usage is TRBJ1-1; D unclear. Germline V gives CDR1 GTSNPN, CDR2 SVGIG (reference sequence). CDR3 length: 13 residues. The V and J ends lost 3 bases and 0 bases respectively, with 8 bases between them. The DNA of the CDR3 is TGTGCCTGGAGCAGCGGACTGAACACTGAAGCTTTCTTT. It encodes CAWSSGLNTEAFF.

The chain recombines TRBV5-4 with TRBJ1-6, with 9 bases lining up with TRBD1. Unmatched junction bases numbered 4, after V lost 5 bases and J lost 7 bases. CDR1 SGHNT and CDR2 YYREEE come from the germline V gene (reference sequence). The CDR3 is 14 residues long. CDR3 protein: CASRGGQGNSPLHF. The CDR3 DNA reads TGTGCCAGCAGAGGTGGACAGGGGAATTCACCCCTCCACTTT.

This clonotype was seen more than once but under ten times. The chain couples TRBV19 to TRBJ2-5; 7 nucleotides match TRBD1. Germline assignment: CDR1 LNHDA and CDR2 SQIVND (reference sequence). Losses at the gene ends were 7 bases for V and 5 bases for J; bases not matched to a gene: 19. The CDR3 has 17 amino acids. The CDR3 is CASIPTPGQPVKETQYF. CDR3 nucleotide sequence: TGTGCCAGTATCCCGACGCCGGGACAGCCGGTCAAGGAGACCCAGTACTTC. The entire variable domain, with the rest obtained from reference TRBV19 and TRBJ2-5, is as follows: DGGITQSPKYLFRKEGQNVTLSCEQNLNHDAMYWYRQDPGQGLRLIYYSQIVNDFQKGDIAEGYSVSREKKESFPLTVTSAQKNPTAFYLCASIPTPGQPVKETQYFGPGTRLLVL.

This CDR3 is CATSNKGGQGYTF. Here the CDR3 DNA reads TGTGCCACCAGCAATAAGGGCGGACAGGGCTACACCTTC. The rearrangement links TRBV15 to TRBJ1-2; tentative D call: TRBD1 (6 bases). In germline, CDR1 is LNHNV, CDR2 YYDKDF (reference sequence). The CDR3 runs to 13 residues. The germline V and J ends were trimmed by 4 bases and 8 bases, with 14 bases remaining between them.

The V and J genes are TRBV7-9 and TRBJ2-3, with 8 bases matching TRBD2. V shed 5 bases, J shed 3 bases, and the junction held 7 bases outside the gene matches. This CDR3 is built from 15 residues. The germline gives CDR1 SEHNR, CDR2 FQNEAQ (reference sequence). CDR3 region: CASSTQREYTDTQYF. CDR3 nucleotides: TGTGCCAGCAGCACCCAGCGGGAGTATACAGATACGCAGTATTTT.

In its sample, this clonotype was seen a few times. CDR3 in DNA: TGTGCCAGCAGCCCCGCGGTAGGGGGCTACAATGAGCAGTTCTTC. It is translated as CASSPAVGGYNEQFF. V and J are TRBV27 and TRBJ2-1; D possibly corresponds to TRBD1 (6 bases). The CDR3 has 15 residues. The V gene lost 6 bases and the J gene lost 3 bases, with 15 bases spanning the gap. Germline CDR1 reads MNHEY; CDR2 reads SMNVEV (reference sequence).

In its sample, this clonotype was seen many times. The CDR3: CASSLAGGQPQHF. CDR3 DNA: TGTGCCAGCAGTTTAGCAGGGGGACAGCCCCAGCATTTT. This chain uses TRBV12-3 or TRBV12-4 with TRBJ1-5; the D gene is possibly TRBD1 (6 bases). Trimming took 0 bases from V and 7 from J, leaving 7 bases between them. This CDR3 region has 13 residues.

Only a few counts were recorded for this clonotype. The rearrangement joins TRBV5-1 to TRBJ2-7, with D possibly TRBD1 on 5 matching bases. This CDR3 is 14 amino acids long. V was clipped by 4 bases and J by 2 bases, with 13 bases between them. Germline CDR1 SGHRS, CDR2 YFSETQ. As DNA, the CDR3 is TGCGCCAGCAGCCTGTCGACAGAGGCCTACGAGCAGTACTTC. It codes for CASSLSTEAYEQYF.

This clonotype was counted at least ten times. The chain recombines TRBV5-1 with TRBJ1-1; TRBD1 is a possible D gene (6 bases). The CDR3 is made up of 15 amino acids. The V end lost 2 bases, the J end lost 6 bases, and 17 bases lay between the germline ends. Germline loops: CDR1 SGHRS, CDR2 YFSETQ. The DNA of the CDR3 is TGCGCCAGCAGCTTATGGGGGGCATCTAGCTCTGAAGCTTTCTTT. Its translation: CASSLWGASSSEAFF.